The rows below give T cell receptor beta chains drawn from one sample of a study of Graves' ophthalmopathy and Graves' hyperthyroidism. MiXCR was run by TCRdb on the multiplex PCR reads, yielding one entry per CDR3 protein. Of around 22,000 distinct CDR3 sequences in the sample, 48% are singletons; the top ten hold under 8.5%. Input material: peripheral blood. The receptors were sampled from an adult woman with stable Graves' hyperthyroidism. The CDR3 runs from the conserved cysteine through the conserved F or W. Each record gives: V gene, clone size, D gene, J gene, CDR3 DNA, CDR3 protein. The D gene is left open where the match is weak. For some rows the clone size is stated as once, few or many, or as a class when expanded; others skip it.

>TRBV29-1|NA|TRBD1|TRBJ2-7
TGCAGCGTTGAGGGACAGGGGGTTAGCGAGCAGTACTTC
CSVEGQGVSEQYF
>TRBV28|many|NA|TRBJ2-5
TGTGCCAGCAGTTTGACGGGTTTTGGGACCCAGTACTTC
CASSLTGFGTQYF
>TRBV6-6|NA|TRBD1|TRBJ2-7
TGTGCCAGCAGCCCAGACAGGGTTCAGTACTTC
CASSPDRVQYF
>TRBV6-4|NA|NA|TRBJ2-2
TGTGCCAGCAGTGACCCCCCCGGGCGGCTGTTTTTT
CASSDPPGRLFF
>TRBV30|many|NA|TRBJ2-7
TGTGCCTGGAGTAGGGGGACGCTCGGGGAGCAGTACTTC
CAWSRGTLGEQYF
>TRBV6-1|many|NA|TRBJ2-7
TGTGCCAGCAGTGCGGAAAAGGGTCTATACGAGCAGTACTTC
CASSAEKGLYEQYF
>TRBV7-2|medium-sized|NA|TRBJ2-7
TGTGCCAGCAGCTTATCAGGGGCTACCTACGAGCAGTACTTC
CASSLSGATYEQYF
>TRBV5-1|NA|NA|TRBJ1-4
TGCGCCAGCAGCTTGGAACAAGCGGGGCTTGGCGAAAAACTGTTTTTT
CASSLEQAGLGEKLFF
>TRBV10-2|NA|NA|TRBJ2-2
TGCGCCAGCAGTGATAGATGGGACACCGGGGAGCTGTTTTTT
CASSDRWDTGELFF
>TRBV9|NA|TRBD1|TRBJ2-7
TGTGCCAGCAGCGAAACCGGACAGGGGAGCGACGAGCAGTACTTC
CASSETGQGSDEQYF
>TRBV13|many|TRBD2|TRBJ2-3
TGTGCCAGCAGCTTAGCGCCGGGACTAGCGGTCACAGATACGCAGTATTTT
CASSLAPGLAVTDTQYF
>TRBV19|NA|NA|TRBJ2-3
TGTGCCAGTAGTATAACCGGGCCAGATACGCAGTATTTT
CASSITGPDTQYF
>TRBV20-1|NA|NA|TRBJ1-1
TGCAGGGCGTCGGGGGCCTGGAACACTGAAGCTTTCTTT
CRASGAWNTEAFF
>TRBV9|NA|TRBD1|TRBJ1-1
TGTGCCAGCAGCGTAGCTACAGGGGGCCCGGCTTTCTTT
CASSVATGGPAFF
>TRBV20-1|NA|NA|TRBJ1-6
TGCAGTGCTGAGCTACACCCGAATTCACCCCTCCACTTT
CSAELHPNSPLHF
>TRBV20-1|medium-sized|NA|TRBJ2-5
TGCAGTGCTAGAGATCCTAGCGAGCGACATCTCGTGAAGACCCAGTACTTC
CSARDPSERHLVKTQYF
>TRBV11-3|NA|NA|TRBJ2-5
TGTGCCAGCAGCTTGGCCGCGGAGACCCAGTACTTC
CASSLAAETQYF
>TRBV28|many|NA|TRBJ2-1
TGTGCCAGCAGTTTATGGGGACCTACGATGGTCAATGAGCAGTTCTTC
CASSLWGPTMVNEQFF
>TRBV19|NA|NA|TRBJ2-7
TGTGCCAGTAGTATAGATCAGTTCCACGAGCAGTACTTC
CASSIDQFHEQYF
>TRBV11-2|many|NA|TRBJ2-7
TGTGCCAGCAGCTTTGGGGGAGAGCAGTACTTC
CASSFGGEQYF
>TRBV20-1|medium-sized|NA|TRBJ2-1
TGCAGTGCTAGAGAGCCAGGGGGGGCCTACAATGAGCAGTTCTTC
CSAREPGGAYNEQFF
>TRBV6-5|few|NA|TRBJ2-1
TGTGCCAGCAGCTTGGAGGGGGATGAGCAGTTCTTC
CASSLEGDEQFF
>TRBV5-8|many|TRBD1|TRBJ2-3
TGTGCCAGCAGCTCCGGGACAGTAAGCACAGATACGCAGTATTTT
CASSSGTVSTDTQYF
>TRBV29-1|medium-sized|NA|TRBJ1-1
TGCATCGTTGGCGTTGGCACTGAAGCTTTCTTT
CIVGVGTEAFF
>TRBV7-9|medium-sized|NA|TRBJ2-7
TGTGCCAGCAGCCAAGTCGACGGAACCCTCTACGAGCAGTACTTC
CASSQVDGTLYEQYF
>TRBV11-1|many|NA|TRBJ2-3
TGTGCCAGCAGCTTGTCGGTAGTTGGAACAGATACGCAGTATTTT
CASSLSVVGTDTQYF
>TRBV11-1|many|NA|TRBJ2-7
TGTGCCAGCAGCAAAGCTCCTCGGGACGAATCCTTCTACGAGCAGTACTTC
CASSKAPRDESFYEQYF
>TRBV19|NA|NA|TRBJ2-5
TGTGCCAGTAGTATGGCGACAGCACAAGAGACCCAGTACTTC
CASSMATAQETQYF
>TRBV6-4|NA|NA|TRBJ2-1
TGTGCCAGCAGTGACGCACCTAGCAGTACCTACAATGAGCAGTTCTTC
CASSDAPSSTYNEQFF
>TRBV3-1|many|TRBD2|TRBJ2-3
TGTGCCAGCAGCCAAGATCTAGCGGGAGGCGCAGATACGCAGTATTTT
CASSQDLAGGADTQYF
>TRBV14|many|TRBD1|TRBJ2-5
TGTGCCAGCAGCCAAGATTTGTGGGGACAGGGGTCAGAGACCCAGTACTTC
CASSQDLWGQGSETQYF
>TRBV5-6|NA|NA|TRBJ2-1
TGTGCCAGCAGCTTGCCCAGGGATGAGCAGTTCTTC
CASSLPRDEQFF
>TRBV15|NA|NA|TRBJ2-2
TGTGCCACCAGCAGAGATAGGGGCTCGGGAAACACCGGGGAGCTGTTTTTT
CATSRDRGSGNTGELFF
>TRBV20-1|many|TRBD2|TRBJ2-2
TGCAGTGCTTCTCTCGGGACTAGCGGGAGTGTTACCGGGGAGCTGTTTTTT
CSASLGTSGSVTGELFF
>TRBV11-1|hyperexpanded|TRBD1|TRBJ2-3
TGTGCCAGCAGCTTAAGGCCGACAGGGTCTAGCACAGATACGCAGTATTTT
CASSLRPTGSSTDTQYF